A selection of T cell receptor beta chains follows, all from one sample in a study of T cell repertoires in cytomegalovirus infection. TCRdb recomputed calls from the reads with MiXCR, one row per CDR3 protein. The sample lists 150,000 to 160,000 distinct CDR3 sequences; about 20% were seen once. Sequenced material: PBMCs. Receptors were obtained from a human donor in good health (CMV status not recorded). Some clones in this sample may be carry-over from other donors' samples. The CDR3 runs from the conserved cysteine through the conserved F or W. Fields, in order: J gene, V gene, clone size, D gene, CDR3 DNA, CDR3 protein. D genes are given only for firm matches. Only part of the rows carry a size: once, few, many, or a class if the clone is expanded.

TRBJ1-1	TRBV29-1	.	.	TGCAGCGTTGACCCCACGGGAGGATTT	CSVDPTGGF
TRBJ1-2	TRBV5-1	.	.	TGCGCCAGCAGCTTGGACAGGGAAGCTAACTATGGCTACACCTTC	CASSLDREANYGYTF
TRBJ1-2	TRBV7-2	many	TRBD1	TGTGCCAGCAGCTTTAACAGGGGATGGGTCTATGGCTACACCTTC	CASSFNRGWVYGYTF
TRBJ2-5	TRBV7-2	.	.	TGTGCCAGCAGCCCGATTCTTGGGCCCCAGTACTTC	CASSPILGPQYF
TRBJ1-6	TRBV5-1	.	.	TGCGCCAGCAAGGAGGGGCCGATTAATTCACCCCTCCACTTT	CASKEGPINSPLHF
TRBJ2-5	TRBV4-2	.	TRBD2	TGTGCCAGCAGCCAAGGACTAGCGGGAGACCAAGAGACCCAGTACTTC	CASSQGLAGDQETQYF
TRBJ2-1	TRBV7-3	many	TRBD2	TGTGCCAGCAGCTCCCGGCCCAGAGCGGGAAAATACAATGAGCAGTTCTTC	CASSSRPRAGKYNEQFF
TRBJ2-2	TRBV10-3	.	TRBD1	TGTGCCATCAGTGACCCAGGGACAGGCTTGAACACCGGGGAGCTGTTTTTT	CAISDPGTGLNTGELFF
TRBJ1-2	TRBV6-2/TRBV6-3	few	TRBD1	TGTGCCAGCAGCTTGACAGGGGATAATGGCTACACCTTC	CASSLTGDNGYTF
TRBJ2-2	TRBV11-3	many	.	TGTGCCAGCAGCTTAGGGAATCCGGGGGAGCTGTTTTTT	CASSLGNPGELFF
TRBJ2-1	TRBV20-1	.	.	TGCAGTGCTAGAGATGGCGGTAGTGAGCAGTTCTTC	CSARDGGSEQFF
TRBJ2-1	TRBV28	many	TRBD2	TGTGCCAGCAGTTCGTGGACTAGCGGGAGCGGGAATGAGCAGTTCTTC	CASSSWTSGSGNEQFF
TRBJ1-5	TRBV24-1	few	TRBD1	TGTGCCACCAGTGACGCTCGACAGGGAGGGCAGCCCCAGCATTTT	CATSDARQGGQPQHF
TRBJ1-4	TRBV5-5	.	TRBD1	TGTGCCAGCAGCGTCGGGACAGGGTCAACTAATGAAAAACTGTTTTTT	CASSVGTGSTNEKLFF
TRBJ2-3	TRBV7-9	.	.	TGTGCCAGCAGCTCTTGGACTGCCACAGATACGCAGTATTTT	CASSSWTATDTQYF
TRBJ1-2	TRBV2	few	.	TGTGCCAGCAGTGTGGGGCCGAACTATGGCTACACCTTC	CASSVGPNYGYTF
TRBJ1-1	TRBV7-9	.	.	TGTGCCAGCAGCCCCGGACTGACGAACACTGAAGCTTTCTTT	CASSPGLTNTEAFF